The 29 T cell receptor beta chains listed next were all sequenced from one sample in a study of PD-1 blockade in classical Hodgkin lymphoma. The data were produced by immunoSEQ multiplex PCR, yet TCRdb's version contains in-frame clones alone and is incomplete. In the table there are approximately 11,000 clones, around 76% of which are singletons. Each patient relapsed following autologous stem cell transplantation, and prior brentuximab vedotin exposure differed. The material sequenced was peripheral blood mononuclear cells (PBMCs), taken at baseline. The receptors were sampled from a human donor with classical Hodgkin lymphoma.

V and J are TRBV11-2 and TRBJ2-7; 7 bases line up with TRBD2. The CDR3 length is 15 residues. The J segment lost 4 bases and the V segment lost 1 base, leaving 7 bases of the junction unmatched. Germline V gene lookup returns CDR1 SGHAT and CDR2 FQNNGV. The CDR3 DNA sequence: TGTGCCAGCAGCTTAGGGCGGGAGTCTAGTTACGAGCAGTACTTC. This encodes CASSLGRESSYEQYF.

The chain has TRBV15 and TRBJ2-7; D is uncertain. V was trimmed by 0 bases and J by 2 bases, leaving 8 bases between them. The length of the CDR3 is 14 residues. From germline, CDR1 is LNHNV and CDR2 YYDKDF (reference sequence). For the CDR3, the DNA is TGTGCCACCAGCAGAGATGCAGCTACCTACGAGCAGTACTTC. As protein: CATSRDAATYEQYF.

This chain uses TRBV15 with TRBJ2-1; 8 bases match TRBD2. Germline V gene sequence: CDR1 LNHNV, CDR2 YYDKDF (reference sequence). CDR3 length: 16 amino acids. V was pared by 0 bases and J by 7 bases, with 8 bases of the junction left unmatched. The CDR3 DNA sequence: TGTGCCACCAGCAGAGATGGAAGGACTAGCTCGAATGAGCAGTTCTTC. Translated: CATSRDGRTSSNEQFF.

The CDR3 DNA reads TGTGCCAGCAGCTTAGGGACAGTCATCCGCTATGGCTACACCTTC. It specifies CASSLGTVIRYGYTF. The chain has TRBV7-2 and TRBJ1-2, with TRBD1 as a possible D gene (6 bases). V shed 1 base and J shed 4 bases, with 13 bases lying between them. In germline, CDR1 is SGHTA, CDR2 FQGNSA. CDR3 length equals 15 residues.

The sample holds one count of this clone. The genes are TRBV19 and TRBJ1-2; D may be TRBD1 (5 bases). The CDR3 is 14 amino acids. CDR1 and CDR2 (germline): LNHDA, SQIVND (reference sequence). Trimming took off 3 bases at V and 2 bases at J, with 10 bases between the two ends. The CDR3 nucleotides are TGTGCCAGTAGTATGACTCGGGGCAACTATGGCTACACCTTC. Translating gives CASSMTRGNYGYTF. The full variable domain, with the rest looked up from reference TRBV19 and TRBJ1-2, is DGGITQSPKYLFRKEGQNVTLSCEQNLNHDAMYWYRQDPGQGLRLIYYSQIVNDFQKGDIAEGYSVSREKKESFPLTVTSAQKNPTAFYLCASSMTRGNYGYTFGSGTRLTVV.

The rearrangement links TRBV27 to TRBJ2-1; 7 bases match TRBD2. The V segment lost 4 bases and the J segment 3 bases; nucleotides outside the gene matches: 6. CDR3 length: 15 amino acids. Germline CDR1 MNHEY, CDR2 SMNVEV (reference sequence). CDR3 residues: CASSSGSGYYNEQFF. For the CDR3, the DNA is TGTGCCAGCAGTTCGGGTAGCGGGTACTACAATGAGCAGTTCTTC.

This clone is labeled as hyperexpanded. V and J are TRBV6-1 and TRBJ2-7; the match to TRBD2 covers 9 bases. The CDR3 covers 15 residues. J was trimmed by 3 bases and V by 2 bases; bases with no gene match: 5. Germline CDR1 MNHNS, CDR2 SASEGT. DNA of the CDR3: TGTGCCAGCAGTGAACTGTCTAGCGGGGTCTACGAGCAGTACTTC. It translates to CASSELSSGVYEQYF.

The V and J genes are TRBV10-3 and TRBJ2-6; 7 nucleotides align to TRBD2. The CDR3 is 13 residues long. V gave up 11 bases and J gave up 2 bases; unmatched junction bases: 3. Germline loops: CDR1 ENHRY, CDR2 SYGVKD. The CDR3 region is CALRGAGANVLTF. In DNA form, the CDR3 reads TGTGCCCTTCGGGGGGCTGGGGCCAACGTCCTGACTTTC.

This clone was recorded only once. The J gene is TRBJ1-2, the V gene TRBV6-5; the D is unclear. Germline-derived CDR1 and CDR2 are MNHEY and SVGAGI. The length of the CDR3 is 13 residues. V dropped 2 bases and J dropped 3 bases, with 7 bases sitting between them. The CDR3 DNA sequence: TGTGCCAGCAGTTACGGCAGAGACTATGGCTACACCTTC. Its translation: CASSYGRDYGYTF.

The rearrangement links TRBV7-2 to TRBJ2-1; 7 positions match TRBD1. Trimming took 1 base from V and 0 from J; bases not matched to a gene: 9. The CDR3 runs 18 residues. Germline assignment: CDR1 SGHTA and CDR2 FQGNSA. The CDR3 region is CASSLVHRGASSYNEQFF. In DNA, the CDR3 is TGTGCCAGCAGCTTAGTTCACAGGGGCGCCAGCTCCTACAATGAGCAGTTCTTC.

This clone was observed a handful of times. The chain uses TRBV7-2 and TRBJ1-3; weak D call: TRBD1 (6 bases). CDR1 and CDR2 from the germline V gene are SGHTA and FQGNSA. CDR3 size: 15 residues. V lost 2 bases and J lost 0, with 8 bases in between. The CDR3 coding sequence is TGTGCCAGCAGCTTAAAACAGGGCTCTGGAAACACCATATATTTT. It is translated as CASSLKQGSGNTIYF.

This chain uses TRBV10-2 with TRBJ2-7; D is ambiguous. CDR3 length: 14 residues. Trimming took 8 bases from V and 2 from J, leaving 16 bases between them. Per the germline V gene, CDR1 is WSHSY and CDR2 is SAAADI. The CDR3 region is CASLKPESTYEQYF. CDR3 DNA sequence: TGCGCCAGCCTAAAGCCGGAGTCAACCTACGAGCAGTACTTC.

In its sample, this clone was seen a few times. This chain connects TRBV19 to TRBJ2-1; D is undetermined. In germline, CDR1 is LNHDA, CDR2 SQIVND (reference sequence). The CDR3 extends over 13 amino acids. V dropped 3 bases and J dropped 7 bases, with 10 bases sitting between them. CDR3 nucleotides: TGTGCCAGTAGTATGGGGTGGGTAAATGAGCAGTTCTTC. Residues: CASSMGWVNEQFF.

CDR3 coding DNA: TGCGCCAGCAGTACAGACAAGCGGCCCTTGAACACTGAAGCTTTCTTT. Translating gives CASSTDKRPLNTEAFF. V and J are TRBV5-1 and TRBJ1-1; no clear D. This CDR3 has 16 residues. Per germline, CDR1 SGHRS and CDR2 YFSETQ. V was trimmed by 5 bases and J by 0 bases, leaving 17 bases between them.

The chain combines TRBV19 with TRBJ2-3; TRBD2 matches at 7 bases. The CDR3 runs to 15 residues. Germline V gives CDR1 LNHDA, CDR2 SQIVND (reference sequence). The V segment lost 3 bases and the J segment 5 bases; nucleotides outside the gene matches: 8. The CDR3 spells CASSIYTSEEDTQYF. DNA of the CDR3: TGTGCCAGTAGTATCTATACTAGCGAAGAAGATACGCAGTATTTT.

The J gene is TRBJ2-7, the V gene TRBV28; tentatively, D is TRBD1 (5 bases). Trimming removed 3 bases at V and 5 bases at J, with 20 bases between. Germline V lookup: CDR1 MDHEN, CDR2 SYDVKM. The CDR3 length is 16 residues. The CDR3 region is CASSLVRGTVKDEQYF. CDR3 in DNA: TGTGCCAGCAGTTTGGTTAGGGGCACGGTTAAGGACGAGCAGTACTTC.

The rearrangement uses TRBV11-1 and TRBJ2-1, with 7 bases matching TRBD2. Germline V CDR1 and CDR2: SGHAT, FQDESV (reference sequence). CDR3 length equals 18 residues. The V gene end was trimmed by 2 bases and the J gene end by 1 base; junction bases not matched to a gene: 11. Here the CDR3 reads CASSLNLGGSGSYNEQFF. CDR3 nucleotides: TGTGCCAGCAGCTTAAATCTGGGCGGGAGTGGGTCCTACAATGAGCAGTTCTTC.

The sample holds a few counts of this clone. The chain's CDR3 is CASSQDPGGNEKLFF. The CDR3 nucleotides read TGTGCCAGCAGCCAAGATCCGGGCGGCAATGAAAAACTGTTTTTT. The chain joins TRBV14 to TRBJ1-4; D is undetermined. Trimming pared 0 bases from V and 5 bases from J, leaving 10 bases between. This CDR3 spans 15 amino acids. Germline V CDR1 and CDR2: SGHDN, FVKESK.

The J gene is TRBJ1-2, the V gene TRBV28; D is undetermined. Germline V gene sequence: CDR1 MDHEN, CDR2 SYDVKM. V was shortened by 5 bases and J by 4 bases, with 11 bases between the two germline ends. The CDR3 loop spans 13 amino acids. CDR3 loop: CASSPNRLYGYTF. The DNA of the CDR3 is TGTGCCAGCAGTCCTAACCGCCTCTATGGCTACACCTTC.

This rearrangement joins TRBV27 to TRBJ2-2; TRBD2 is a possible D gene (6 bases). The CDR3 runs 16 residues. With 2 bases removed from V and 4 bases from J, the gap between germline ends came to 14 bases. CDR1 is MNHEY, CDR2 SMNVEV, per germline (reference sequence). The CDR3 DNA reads TGTGCCAGCAGTTTACTAGCGACCATGTTCACCGGGGAGCTGTTTTTT. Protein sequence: CASSLLATMFTGELFF.

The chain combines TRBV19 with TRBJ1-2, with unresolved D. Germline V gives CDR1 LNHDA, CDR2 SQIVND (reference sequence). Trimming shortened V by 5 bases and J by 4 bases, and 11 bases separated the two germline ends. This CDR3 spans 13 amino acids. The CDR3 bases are TGTGCCAGTAGTCTGGGTTTCGGCTATGGCTACACCTTC. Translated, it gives CASSLGFGYGYTF.

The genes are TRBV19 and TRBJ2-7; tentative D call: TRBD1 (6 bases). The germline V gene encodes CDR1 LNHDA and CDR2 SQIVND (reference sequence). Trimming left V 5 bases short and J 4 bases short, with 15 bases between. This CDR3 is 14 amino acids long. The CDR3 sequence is CASSATGKGYEQYF. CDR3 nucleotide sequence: TGTGCCAGTAGTGCAACAGGGAAAGGGTACGAGCAGTACTTC.

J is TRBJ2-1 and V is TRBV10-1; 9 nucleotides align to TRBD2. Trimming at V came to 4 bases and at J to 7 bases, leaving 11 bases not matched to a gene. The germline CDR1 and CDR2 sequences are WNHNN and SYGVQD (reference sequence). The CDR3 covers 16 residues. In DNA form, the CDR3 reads TGCGCCAGCAGTGTTGGCAGCGGGAGGCCGTGGAATGAGCAGTTCTTC. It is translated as CASSVGSGRPWNEQFF.

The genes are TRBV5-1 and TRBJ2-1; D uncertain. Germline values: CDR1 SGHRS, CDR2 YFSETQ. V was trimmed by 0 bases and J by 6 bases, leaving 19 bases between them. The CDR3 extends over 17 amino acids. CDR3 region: CASSLARNGLIFNEQFF. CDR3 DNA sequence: TGCGCCAGCAGCTTGGCTCGGAACGGATTAATATTCAATGAGCAGTTCTTC.

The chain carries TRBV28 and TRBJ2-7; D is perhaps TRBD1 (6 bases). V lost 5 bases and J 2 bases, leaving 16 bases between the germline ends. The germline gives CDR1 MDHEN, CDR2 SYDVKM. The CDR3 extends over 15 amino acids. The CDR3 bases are TGTGCCAGCAGTGAACCTCGGACAGCTACCTACGAGCAGTACTTC. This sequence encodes CASSEPRTATYEQYF.

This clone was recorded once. The CDR3, as DNA: TGTGCCAGCAGCCCGCCCGGGACTAGTCCTCGCGAGCAGTACTTC. Protein sequence: CASSPPGTSPREQYF. This chain connects TRBV6-5 to TRBJ2-7; 8 bases fit TRBD2. V was clipped by 6 bases and J by 6 bases; unmatched bases: 13. CDR1 and CDR2 (germline): MNHEY, SVGAGI. This CDR3 spans 15 amino acids.

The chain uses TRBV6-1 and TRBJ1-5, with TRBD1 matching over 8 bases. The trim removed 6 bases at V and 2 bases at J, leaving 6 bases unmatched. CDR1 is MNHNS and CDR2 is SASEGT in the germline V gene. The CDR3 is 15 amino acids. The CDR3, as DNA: TGTGCCAGCAGACGAACGACAGGGGGCAATCAGCCCCAGCATTTT. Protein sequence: CASRRTTGGNQPQHF.

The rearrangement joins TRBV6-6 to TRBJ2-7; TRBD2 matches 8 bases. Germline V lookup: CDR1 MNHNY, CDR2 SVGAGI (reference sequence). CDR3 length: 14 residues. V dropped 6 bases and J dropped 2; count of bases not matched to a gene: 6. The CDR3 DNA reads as TGTGCCAGCAGATATAGCGGGAACGCCTACGAGCAGTACTTC. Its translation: CASRYSGNAYEQYF.

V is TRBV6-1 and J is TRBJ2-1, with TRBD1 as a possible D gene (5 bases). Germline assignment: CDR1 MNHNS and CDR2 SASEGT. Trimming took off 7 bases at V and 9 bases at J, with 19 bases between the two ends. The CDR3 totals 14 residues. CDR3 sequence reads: CASTLRTNEAEQFF. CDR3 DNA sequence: TGTGCCAGCACCCTGAGGACAAACGAGGCTGAGCAGTTCTTC.